The 29 T cell receptor beta chains presented below share a single source sample, sequenced in a study of T cell responses to AZD1222 COVID-19 vaccine. Sequencing used immunoSEQ multiplex PCR; TCRdb keeps in-frame clones, though not all of them. The sample lists more than 75,000 clones, less than 95% seen once, with approximately 5% in the top ten. Here the sequenced sample was peripheral blood, taken 28 days after the second AZD1222 dose. These receptors were collected from an adult who received the AZD1222 COVID-19 vaccine.

The V and J genes are TRBV12-5 and TRBJ1-5, with 7 bases aligning to TRBD1. Losses at the gene ends were 11 bases for V and 10 bases for J; bases not matched to a gene: 23. CDR3 size: 16 residues. Germline V gene sequence: CDR1 LGHNT, CDR2 FRNRAP. The CDR3 here is CAPSPVEGGPWGPQHF. Here the CDR3 DNA reads TGTGCTCCTTCGCCCGTGGAAGGGGGCCCGTGGGGTCCCCAGCATTTT.

J is TRBJ1-2 and V is TRBV2, with a weak D call TRBD1 (5 bases). The CDR3 extends over 13 amino acids. The germline CDR1 and CDR2 sequences are SNHLY and FYNNEI. With 5 bases removed from V and 4 bases from J, the gap between germline ends came to 11 bases. The CDR3 DNA reads as TGTGCCAGCAGTACCAGGGTTGCCTATGGCTACACCTTC. Translation gives CASSTRVAYGYTF.

The genes are TRBV28 and TRBJ1-4, with a tentative D call TRBD1 (6 bases). The CDR3 loop spans 14 amino acids. V dropped 4 bases and J dropped 1 base, with 7 bases sitting between them. Germline CDR1 MDHEN, CDR2 SYDVKM. The CDR3 sequence is CASSSTGTNEKLFF. Here the CDR3 DNA reads TGTGCCAGCAGTTCGACAGGAACTAATGAAAAACTGTTTTTT.

CDR3 amino acids: CASSLDPGDQPQHF. DNA of the CDR3: TGCGCCAGCAGCTTGGATCCGGGGGATCAGCCCCAGCATTTT. The chain combines TRBV5-1 with TRBJ1-5, with D possibly matching TRBD1 (5 bases). V was cut by 0 bases and J by 5 bases, with 9 bases left in between. The CDR3 covers 14 residues. Germline loops: CDR1 SGHRS, CDR2 YFSETQ. Supplemented by reference TRBV5-1 and TRBJ1-5, the full variable domain reads KAGVTQTPRYLIKTRGQQVTLSCSPISGHRSVSWYQQTPGQGLQFLFEYFSETQRNKGNFPGRFSGRQFSNSRSEMNVSTLELGDSALYLCASSLDPGDQPQHFGDGTRLSIL.

The rearrangement links TRBV14 to TRBJ1-1, with a weak D call TRBD1 (5 bases). CDR3 length: 16 residues. In germline, CDR1 is SGHDN, CDR2 FVKESK. This CDR3 reads CVASRGPLLSNTEAFF. In nucleotides, the CDR3 is TGTGTGGCGTCCCGGGGCCCACTACTCTCGAACACTGAAGCTTTCTTT. The full variable domain, rest sourced from reference TRBV14 and TRBJ1-1, is EAGVTQFPSHSVIEKGQTVTLRCDPISGHDNLYWYRRVMGKEIKFLLHFVKESKQDESGMPNNRFLAERTGGTYSTLKVQPAELEDSGVYFCVASRGPLLSNTEAFFGQGTRLTVV.

In its sample, this clone was seen once. This chain links TRBV3-1 (or the pseudogene TRBV3-2) with TRBJ1-6, with 7 bases fitting TRBD1. The CDR3 spans 14 residues. Germline CDR1 reads LGHDT; CDR2 reads YNNKEL (reference sequence). The V gene end was trimmed by 3 bases and the J gene end by 7 bases; junction bases not matched to a gene: 3. For the CDR3, the DNA is TGTGCCAGCAGCCAGGGGGACAGCAATTCACCCCTCCACTTT. It yields the protein CASSQGDSNSPLHF.

The chain has TRBV5-6 and TRBJ1-4; 7 positions match TRBD1. This CDR3 has 15 residues. J was trimmed by 4 bases and V by 3 bases; bases with no gene match: 6. Germline V gene sequence: CDR1 SGHDT, CDR2 YYEEEE. The CDR3 loop reads CASSSLDRLNEKLFF. The CDR3 DNA reads as TGTGCCAGCAGCTCCTTGGACAGGCTTAATGAAAAACTGTTTTTT.

The rearrangement links TRBV28 to TRBJ2-1; D is undetermined. This CDR3 has 13 amino acids. Trimming took off 4 bases at V and 7 bases at J, with 11 bases between the two ends. Germline V gene lookup returns CDR1 MDHEN and CDR2 SYDVKM. DNA of the CDR3: TGTGCCAGCAGTTCCCGACCTTTTAATGAGCAGTTCTTC. It yields the protein CASSSRPFNEQFF.

This chain uses TRBV10-3 with TRBJ2-3, with a weak D call TRBD2 (5 bases). CDR1 and CDR2 (germline): ENHRY, SYGVKD. Deletions cut 4 bases from V and 4 bases from J, with 9 bases between. The CDR3 loop spans 13 amino acids. The CDR3 DNA follows: TGTGCCATCAGTGCACTAGTAGCAGATACGCAGTATTTT. It encodes CAISALVADTQYF.

The chain's CDR3 is CASSQWGGGNTIYF. Here the CDR3 DNA reads TGTGCCAGCAGCCAATGGGGAGGTGGAAACACCATATATTTT. The J gene is TRBJ1-3, the V gene TRBV3-1 (or the pseudogene TRBV3-2); D not certain. The CDR3 sequence is 14 residues long. Germline CDR1 LGHDT, CDR2 YNNKEL (reference sequence). Trimming pared 2 bases from V and 3 bases from J, leaving 8 bases between.

The chain uses TRBV28 and TRBJ1-2; 7 bases match TRBD1. Germline V gives CDR1 MDHEN, CDR2 SYDVKM. Trimming at V came to 4 bases and at J to 1 base, leaving 6 bases not matched to a gene. The CDR3 is 15 amino acids. CDR3 sequence reads: CASSSTGTDNYGYTF. CDR3 coding DNA: TGTGCCAGCAGTTCTACCGGGACAGATAACTATGGCTACACCTTC.

The chain couples TRBV19 to TRBJ1-2; possible D gene TRBD1, 5 bases. Germline V gene data show CDR1 as LNHDA and CDR2 as SQIVND (reference sequence). The CDR3 is made up of 14 amino acids. Trimming took 8 bases from V and 9 from J, leaving 22 bases between them. This CDR3 is CASAMDFREDRYTF. The CDR3 DNA follows: TGTGCCAGTGCAATGGACTTCAGGGAGGATCGCTACACCTTC.

V is TRBV11-3 and J is TRBJ2-2, with D tentatively TRBD1 (6 bases). The CDR3 is made up of 14 amino acids. V gave up 6 bases and J gave up 4 bases, with 12 bases separating them. CDR1 and CDR2 (germline): SGHNT, YENEEA. The CDR3 DNA is TGTGCCAGCAGTCGAGGGACAAGCACCGGGGAGCTGTTTTTT. As protein: CASSRGTSTGELFF.

The chain recombines TRBV27 with TRBJ1-1, with 7 bases matching TRBD1. The trim removed 3 bases at V and 2 bases at J, leaving 9 bases unmatched. Germline values: CDR1 MNHEY, CDR2 SMNVEV (reference sequence). This CDR3 is built from 16 residues. The CDR3 bases are TGTGCCAGCAGTTTCCTCGCGGGACAGATAAACACTGAAGCTTTCTTT. Residues: CASSFLAGQINTEAFF.

This clone appeared once. The V call is TRBV6-5, the J call TRBJ2-7; D is ambiguous. Germline assignment: CDR1 MNHEY and CDR2 SVGAGI. CDR3 length: 11 residues. The V end lost 6 bases, the J end lost 3 bases, and 6 bases lay between the germline ends. CDR3 nucleotide sequence: TGTGCCAGCAGACTTGTCTACGAGCAGTACTTC. Translating gives CASRLVYEQYF.

V usage is TRBV20-1 and J usage is TRBJ1-3; maybe TRBD1 (5 bases). From germline, CDR1 is DFQATT and CDR2 SNEGSKA (reference sequence). The CDR3 totals 14 residues. The ends were cut back, 3 bases at V and 3 bases at J, with 12 bases in the middle. CDR3 in DNA: TGCAGTGCTAGTAAGAGGGACGGTGGAAACACCATATATTTT. This sequence encodes CSASKRDGGNTIYF.

The chain joins TRBV12-3 or TRBV12-4 to TRBJ1-1; no clear D. V was shortened by 1 base and J by 11 bases, with 11 bases between the two germline ends. This CDR3 region has 12 residues. The DNA of the CDR3 is TGTGCCAGCAGTTTAGGAGGGAATGGGGCTTTCTTT. This gives the protein CASSLGGNGAFF.

The rearrangement uses TRBV14 and TRBJ1-1; TRBD1 agrees at 7 bases. Trimming removed 4 bases from V and 4 bases from J; junction bases left unmatched: 3. Germline V gene data show CDR1 as SGHDN and CDR2 as FVKESK. The CDR3 runs to 13 residues. The CDR3 DNA follows: TGTGCCAGCAGCCTTACAGGGGTCACTGAAGCTTTCTTT. Its protein is CASSLTGVTEAFF.

CDR3 DNA sequence: TGTGCCAGCAGCCAAGGGCGGCTAGCCGGGGCAGATACGCAGTATTTT. It codes for CASSQGRLAGADTQYF. The chain combines TRBV3-1 (or the pseudogene TRBV3-2) with TRBJ2-3, with D possibly TRBD2 on 5 matching bases. V was clipped by 1 base and J by 4 bases, with 15 bases between them. The CDR3 is made up of 16 amino acids. Germline V gives CDR1 LGHDT, CDR2 YNNKEL (reference sequence).

This clone showed up just once. A much larger clone differs by one base, so this may be a read error. The sample carries other DNA sequences with the same CDR3. The chain employs TRBV12-3 or TRBV12-4 and TRBJ2-7; D unresolved. This CDR3 spans 11 amino acids. With 3 bases removed from V and 4 bases from J, the gap between germline ends came to 4 bases. CDR3 sequence (DNA): TGTGCCAGCAGTTTGGGGTACGAGCAGTACTTC. Translating gives CASSLGYEQYF.

The rearrangement links TRBV19 to TRBJ1-2, with TRBD1 identical over 7 bases. With 8 bases clipped from V and 4 bases from J, the junction kept 7 bases outside the gene matches. This CDR3 has 13 residues. Germline V gene sequence: CDR1 LNHDA, CDR2 SQIVND (reference sequence). CDR3 loop: CASGDRDSYGYTF. In DNA, the CDR3 is TGTGCCAGTGGAGACAGGGACTCCTATGGCTACACCTTC.

The CDR3 here is CASRLTGYGNTIYF. As DNA, the CDR3 is TGCGCCAGCAGATTGACAGGGTATGGAAACACCATATATTTT. The chain employs TRBV5-1 and TRBJ1-3; 7 nucleotides agree with TRBD1. J was trimmed by 3 bases and V by 5 bases; bases with no gene match: 5. Per the germline V gene, CDR1 is SGHRS and CDR2 is YFSETQ. This CDR3 contains 14 residues.

This chain joins TRBV6-5 and TRBJ2-3, with D perhaps TRBD2 (5 bases). There are 12 residues in the CDR3. Germline lookup yields CDR1 MNHEY and CDR2 SVGAGI. CDR3 loop: CATQRETDTQYF. CDR3 coding DNA: TGTGCTACCCAGAGGGAAACAGATACGCAGTATTTT.

This chain uses TRBV30 with TRBJ1-3; TRBD1 might be the D (5 bases). The CDR3 totals 13 residues. Looked up from germline, CDR1 is GTSNPN and CDR2 is SVGIG (reference sequence). Trimming shortened V by 4 bases and J by 8 bases, and 15 bases separated the two germline ends. This CDR3 reads CAWIPRRGDTIYF. The CDR3 DNA follows: TGTGCCTGGATCCCCAGGAGAGGGGACACCATATATTTT.

The chain has TRBV7-3 and TRBJ1-1; D is ambiguous. Germline V gene data show CDR1 as SGHTA and CDR2 as FQGTGA. The CDR3 has 13 residues. Trimming left V 2 bases short and J 0 bases short, with 4 bases between. CDR3 sequence reads: CASSLEMNTEAFF. CDR3 DNA: TGTGCCAGCAGCTTAGAGATGAACACTGAAGCTTTCTTT.

This chain joins TRBV10-1 and TRBJ2-3; 7 bases line up with TRBD1. Germline assignment: CDR1 WNHNN and CDR2 SYGVQD (reference sequence). After removal of 6 bases from V and 8 bases from J, the junction contained 5 bases not matched to a gene. The CDR3 runs 12 residues. CDR3 sequence: CASSTHRGTQYF. The DNA for the CDR3 is TGCGCCAGCAGCACCCACAGGGGTACGCAGTATTTT.

This CDR3 is CASSWDRGYEQYF. DNA for the CDR3: TGCGCCAGCAGCTGGGACAGGGGATACGAGCAGTACTTC. The chain recombines TRBV5-1 with TRBJ2-7, with 10 bases identical to TRBD1. V gave up 3 bases and J gave up 4 bases; unmatched junction bases: 1. Germline V CDR1 and CDR2: SGHRS, YFSETQ. The CDR3 contains 13 residues.

This clone was seen once. This rearrangement joins TRBV7-2 to TRBJ1-3; D is uncertain. The V end was cut by 4 bases, the J end by 0 bases, with 10 bases between. Germline V lookup: CDR1 SGHTA, CDR2 FQGNSA. There are 15 residues in the CDR3. CDR3 sequence: CASSSDLVSGNTIYF. The CDR3 DNA reads as TGTGCCAGCAGCTCTGACTTGGTCTCTGGAAACACCATATATTTT.

The chain employs TRBV19 and TRBJ1-2, with D hard to call. The germline V and J ends were trimmed by 5 bases and 3 bases, with 16 bases remaining between them. Germline-derived CDR1 and CDR2 are LNHDA and SQIVND (reference sequence). This CDR3 comprises 15 residues. The CDR3 loop reads CASSSRTGSHYGYTF. In DNA, the CDR3 is TGTGCCAGTAGTTCAAGGACGGGATCGCACTATGGCTACACCTTC.